A selection of T cell receptor beta chains follows, all from one sample in a study of Graves' ophthalmopathy and Graves' hyperthyroidism. TCRdb re-derived calls from the multiplex PCR reads in MiXCR, one entry per CDR3 protein. The sample has 580,000 or so distinct CDR3 sequences, under 40% seen once. Sequences were obtained from peripheral blood or thyroid tissue (not recorded which). The source of these receptors is an adult man with Graves' hyperthyroidism. Both conserved end residues are part of each CDR3. Fields, in order: CDR3 length, J gene, clone size, V gene, D gene, CDR3 protein, CDR3 DNA. A D gene is named only where the DNA matches it firmly. The size of a clone is reported for some rows only, either as once, few or many, or as a class for expanded clones.

cdr3_length: 15
j_call: TRBJ2-5
clone_size: many
v_call: TRBV5-8
d_call: -
cdr3_aa: CASSGGNWGLETQYF
cdr3_nt: TGTGCCAGCAGCGGGGGGAACTGGGGTCTGGAGACCCAGTACTTC

cdr3_length: 14
j_call: TRBJ2-5
clone_size: few
v_call: TRBV9
d_call: -
cdr3_aa: CASSVALVEETQYF
cdr3_nt: TGTGCCAGCAGCGTAGCACTAGTGGAAGAGACCCAGTACTTC

cdr3_length: 16
j_call: TRBJ2-1
clone_size: -
v_call: TRBV24-1
d_call: TRBD2
cdr3_aa: CATSDSSPGGGNEQFF
cdr3_nt: TGTGCCACCAGTGATTCTTCCCCGGGAGGGGGAAATGAGCAGTTCTTC

cdr3_length: 17
j_call: TRBJ2-7
clone_size: -
v_call: TRBV12-3/TRBV12-4
d_call: -
cdr3_aa: CASSLGPGRASAYEQYF
cdr3_nt: TGTGCCAGCAGCTTAGGCCCTGGGCGGGCAAGCGCCTACGAGCAGTACTTC

cdr3_length: 18
j_call: TRBJ1-5
clone_size: -
v_call: TRBV6-1
d_call: TRBD1
cdr3_aa: CASTGPGQTHYSNQTQHF
cdr3_nt: TGTGCCAGCACAGGTCCGGGACAGACCCATTATAGCAATCAGACCCAGCATTTT

cdr3_length: 14
j_call: TRBJ1-5
clone_size: -
v_call: TRBV2
d_call: -
cdr3_aa: CASSEAPGNQPQHF
cdr3_nt: TGTGCCAGCAGTGAAGCGCCGGGCAATCAGCCCCAGCATTTT

cdr3_length: 13
j_call: TRBJ2-5
clone_size: many
v_call: TRBV7-6
d_call: -
cdr3_aa: CASRPRDQETQYF
cdr3_nt: TGTGCCAGCAGACCCCGGGATCAAGAGACCCAGTACTTC

cdr3_length: 19
j_call: TRBJ1-4
clone_size: many
v_call: TRBV10-3
d_call: -
cdr3_aa: CAISERPPGQGATNEKLFF
cdr3_nt: TGTGCCATCAGTGAGCGGCCCCCAGGGCAGGGTGCGACTAATGAAAAACTGTTTTTT

cdr3_length: 11
j_call: TRBJ1-2
clone_size: -
v_call: TRBV11-2
d_call: -
cdr3_aa: CASSQLSGHTF
cdr3_nt: TGTGCCAGCAGTCAATTGAGCGGGCACACCTTC

cdr3_length: 14
j_call: TRBJ2-3
clone_size: -
v_call: TRBV19
d_call: -
cdr3_aa: CASSLYPSTDTQYF
cdr3_nt: TGTGCCAGCAGTCTATACCCCAGCACAGATACGCAGTATTTT

cdr3_length: 12
j_call: TRBJ2-3
clone_size: -
v_call: TRBV7-9
d_call: -
cdr3_aa: CASSLEAGTQYF
cdr3_nt: TGTGCCAGCAGCTTAGAGGCAGGGACGCAGTATTTT

cdr3_length: 15
j_call: TRBJ1-5
clone_size: -
v_call: TRBV2
d_call: -
cdr3_aa: CASSEATGGGQPQHF
cdr3_nt: TGTGCCAGCAGTGAAGCGACAGGAGGCGGCCAGCCCCAGCATTTT

cdr3_length: 13
j_call: TRBJ2-5
clone_size: many
v_call: TRBV24-1
d_call: -
cdr3_aa: CATSGGAEETQYF
cdr3_nt: TGTGCCACCAGTGGTGGGGCAGAAGAGACCCAGTACTTC

cdr3_length: 16
j_call: TRBJ2-5
clone_size: few
v_call: TRBV7-3
d_call: -
cdr3_aa: CASSLSRELGGETQYF
cdr3_nt: TGTGCCAGCAGCTTAAGTCGGGAGTTGGGAGGAGAGACCCAGTACTTC

cdr3_length: 15
j_call: TRBJ1-6
clone_size: many
v_call: TRBV12-3/TRBV12-4
d_call: -
cdr3_aa: CASSPTGLQRSPLHF
cdr3_nt: TGTGCCAGCAGTCCAACAGGGCTCCAGCGGTCACCCCTCCACTTT

cdr3_length: 13
j_call: TRBJ2-3
clone_size: -
v_call: TRBV5-1
d_call: -
cdr3_aa: CASSAGPTDTQYF
cdr3_nt: TGCGCCAGCAGCGCCGGGCCCACAGATACGCAGTATTTT

cdr3_length: 14
j_call: TRBJ1-4
clone_size: few
v_call: TRBV27
d_call: TRBD1
cdr3_aa: CASSLQGEREKLFF
cdr3_nt: TGTGCCAGCAGTTTACAGGGGGAGAGGGAAAAACTGTTTTTT

cdr3_length: 15
j_call: TRBJ1-1
clone_size: -
v_call: TRBV2
d_call: -
cdr3_aa: CASSALVAMNTEAFF
cdr3_nt: TGTGCCAGCAGCGCCTTGGTGGCCATGAACACTGAAGCTTTCTTT

cdr3_length: 15
j_call: TRBJ1-4
clone_size: -
v_call: TRBV7-2
d_call: TRBD1
cdr3_aa: CASSLGTGATRKLFF
cdr3_nt: TGTGCCAGCAGCTTAGGGACAGGGGCAACACGAAAACTGTTTTTT

cdr3_length: 13
j_call: TRBJ1-1
clone_size: few
v_call: TRBV2
d_call: -
cdr3_aa: CASSRQVNTEAFF
cdr3_nt: TGTGCCAGCAGTCGGCAAGTCAACACTGAAGCTTTCTTT

cdr3_length: 16
j_call: TRBJ2-5
clone_size: few
v_call: TRBV6-6
d_call: TRBD2
cdr3_aa: CASSYFWTSGQETQYF
cdr3_nt: TGTGCCAGCAGTTACTTCTGGACTAGCGGGCAAGAGACCCAGTACTTC

cdr3_length: 13
j_call: TRBJ1-1
clone_size: -
v_call: TRBV7-3
d_call: TRBD1
cdr3_aa: CAWSSRQGAEAFF
cdr3_nt: TGTGCCTGGAGTTCTCGGCAGGGGGCTGAAGCTTTCTTT

cdr3_length: 13
j_call: TRBJ2-7
clone_size: many
v_call: TRBV5-1
d_call: -
cdr3_aa: CASSFNQGNEQYF
cdr3_nt: TGCGCCAGCAGCTTCAATCAGGGAAACGAGCAGTACTTC

cdr3_length: 14
j_call: TRBJ1-1
clone_size: many
v_call: TRBV9
d_call: -
cdr3_aa: CASSDTTENTEAFF
cdr3_nt: TGTGCCAGCAGCGACACGACCGAGAACACTGAAGCTTTCTTT

cdr3_length: 13
j_call: TRBJ2-7
clone_size: -
v_call: TRBV7-2
d_call: -
cdr3_aa: CASSLSRSYEQYF
cdr3_nt: TGTGCCAGCAGCTTATCGAGGTCCTACGAGCAGTACTTC

cdr3_length: 13
j_call: TRBJ2-1
clone_size: -
v_call: TRBV11-3
d_call: -
cdr3_aa: CASSLGQADEQFF
cdr3_nt: TGTGCCAGCAGCTTAGGGCAGGCGGATGAGCAGTTCTTC

cdr3_length: 12
j_call: TRBJ1-2
clone_size: many
v_call: TRBV2
d_call: -
cdr3_aa: CASSEAVYGYTF
cdr3_nt: TGTGCCAGCAGTGAGGCGGTCTATGGCTACACCTTC

cdr3_length: 14
j_call: TRBJ1-2
clone_size: -
v_call: TRBV29-1
d_call: -
cdr3_aa: CSVDLGQGNYGYTF
cdr3_nt: TGCAGCGTTGATTTAGGGCAGGGGAACTATGGCTACACCTTC

cdr3_length: 12
j_call: TRBJ1-6
clone_size: many
v_call: TRBV7-9
d_call: -
cdr3_aa: CASSRRNSPLHF
cdr3_nt: TGTGCCAGCAGCCGCCGTAATTCACCCCTCCACTTT

cdr3_length: 13
j_call: TRBJ2-7
clone_size: many
v_call: TRBV27
d_call: -
cdr3_aa: CASSLKGQYEQYF
cdr3_nt: TGTGCCAGCAGTTTAAAGGGGCAATACGAGCAGTACTTC

cdr3_length: 15
j_call: TRBJ1-1
clone_size: many
v_call: TRBV6-5
d_call: TRBD1
cdr3_aa: CASEPAGQGDTEAFF
cdr3_nt: TGTGCCAGCGAGCCGGCGGGACAGGGAGACACTGAAGCTTTCTTT

cdr3_length: 13
j_call: TRBJ2-3
clone_size: few
v_call: TRBV10-3
d_call: TRBD1
cdr3_aa: CAIRDRSTDTQYF
cdr3_nt: TGTGCCATCAGGGACAGGTCCACAGATACGCAGTATTTT

cdr3_length: 12
j_call: TRBJ1-1
clone_size: many
v_call: TRBV28
d_call: -
cdr3_aa: CASIQWNTEAFF
cdr3_nt: TGTGCCAGCATTCAGTGGAACACTGAAGCTTTCTTT

cdr3_length: 16
j_call: TRBJ2-5
clone_size: -
v_call: TRBV12-3/TRBV12-4
d_call: TRBD1
cdr3_aa: CASSFPRGQGHGTQYF
cdr3_nt: TGTGCCAGCAGTTTCCCCCGAGGACAGGGGCACGGGACCCAGTACTTC

cdr3_length: 14
j_call: TRBJ1-1
clone_size: -
v_call: TRBV7-9
d_call: -
cdr3_aa: CASSYVNGYNEAFF
cdr3_nt: TGTGCCAGCAGCTACGTCAATGGATACAATGAAGCTTTCTTT

cdr3_length: 10
j_call: TRBJ2-5
clone_size: -
v_call: TRBV29-1
d_call: -
cdr3_aa: CSDGVATQYF
cdr3_nt: TGCAGCGACGGAGTGGCGACCCAGTACTTC

cdr3_length: 17
j_call: TRBJ2-3
clone_size: -
v_call: TRBV24-1
d_call: -
cdr3_aa: CATSDPDGTRGADTQYF
cdr3_nt: TGTGCCACCAGTGACCCAGACGGAACCCGAGGGGCAGATACGCAGTATTTT

cdr3_length: 16
j_call: TRBJ2-6
clone_size: many
v_call: TRBV24-1
d_call: -
cdr3_aa: CATSGPQGSGANVLTF
cdr3_nt: TGTGCCACCAGTGGCCCACAGGGCTCTGGGGCCAACGTCCTGACTTTC

cdr3_length: 12
j_call: TRBJ1-2
clone_size: many
v_call: TRBV3-1
d_call: -
cdr3_aa: CASSQRDHGYTF
cdr3_nt: TGTGCCAGCAGCCAACGTGACCATGGCTACACCTTC

cdr3_length: 16
j_call: TRBJ2-2
clone_size: -
v_call: TRBV7-9
d_call: -
cdr3_aa: CASSQIWGRAAGELFF
cdr3_nt: TGTGCCAGCAGCCAAATCTGGGGGCGCGCGGCCGGGGAGCTGTTTTTT

cdr3_length: 14
j_call: TRBJ2-5
clone_size: -
v_call: TRBV29-1
d_call: TRBD2
cdr3_aa: CSVGGSAGEETQYF
cdr3_nt: TGCAGCGTTGGGGGGTCGGCGGGAGAAGAGACCCAGTACTTC

cdr3_length: 13
j_call: TRBJ1-2
clone_size: few
v_call: TRBV20-1
d_call: TRBD1
cdr3_aa: CSARGRGPHGYTF
cdr3_nt: TGCAGTGCTAGAGGCAGGGGGCCGCATGGCTACACCTTC

cdr3_length: 13
j_call: TRBJ1-5
clone_size: -
v_call: TRBV2
d_call: -
cdr3_aa: CACRRGSRQPQHF
cdr3_nt: TGTGCCTGTAGAAGGGGCAGTAGGCAGCCCCAGCATTTT

cdr3_length: 14
j_call: TRBJ1-4
clone_size: -
v_call: TRBV20-1
d_call: -
cdr3_aa: CSATGAFSDEKLFF
cdr3_nt: TGCAGTGCTACCGGGGCCTTTTCGGATGAAAAACTGTTTTTT

cdr3_length: 14
j_call: TRBJ1-2
clone_size: -
v_call: TRBV10-3
d_call: TRBD1
cdr3_aa: CAISESGQGSGYTF
cdr3_nt: TGTGCCATCAGTGAGTCAGGACAGGGAAGCGGCTACACCTTC

cdr3_length: 17
j_call: TRBJ2-5
clone_size: -
v_call: TRBV7-9
d_call: TRBD1
cdr3_aa: CASSLEFWDRERETQYF
cdr3_nt: TGTGCCAGCAGCTTAGAATTCTGGGACAGGGAGCGGGAGACCCAGTACTTC

cdr3_length: 14
j_call: TRBJ1-1
clone_size: -
v_call: TRBV6-5
d_call: -
cdr3_aa: CASSYGQGNTEAFF
cdr3_nt: TGTGCCAGCAGTTACGGCCAGGGGAACACTGAAGCTTTCTTT

cdr3_length: 16
j_call: TRBJ1-2
clone_size: -
v_call: TRBV10-3
d_call: -
cdr3_aa: CAISEGTSGSYYGYTF
cdr3_nt: TGTGCCATCAGCGAGGGGACTAGCGGGAGCTACTATGGCTACACCTTC

cdr3_length: 12
j_call: TRBJ1-1
clone_size: -
v_call: TRBV29-1
d_call: TRBD1
cdr3_aa: CSVWTGRDGAFF
cdr3_nt: TGCAGCGTATGGACAGGGCGTGATGGAGCTTTCTTT

cdr3_length: 15
j_call: TRBJ1-2
clone_size: -
v_call: TRBV2
d_call: -
cdr3_aa: CASSFGGYNLYGYTF
cdr3_nt: TGTGCCAGCAGTTTCGGCGGGTATAACCTCTATGGCTACACCTTC

cdr3_length: 13
j_call: TRBJ1-3
clone_size: many
v_call: TRBV7-2
d_call: -
cdr3_aa: CASNLPSGNTIYF
cdr3_nt: TGTGCCAGCAACTTACCCTCTGGAAACACCATATATTTT

cdr3_length: 12
j_call: TRBJ2-5
clone_size: few
v_call: TRBV3-1
d_call: -
cdr3_aa: CASSQVQGTQYF
cdr3_nt: TGTGCCAGCAGCCAGGTACAGGGGACCCAGTACTTC

cdr3_length: 15
j_call: TRBJ1-5
clone_size: many
v_call: TRBV12-3/TRBV12-4
d_call: -
cdr3_aa: CASSLWEDSNQPQHF
cdr3_nt: TGTGCCAGCAGTTTGTGGGAAGATAGCAATCAGCCCCAGCATTTT

cdr3_length: 17
j_call: TRBJ2-5
clone_size: few
v_call: TRBV25-1
d_call: -
cdr3_aa: CASSDDGTGTVQETQYF
cdr3_nt: TGTGCCAGCAGTGACGACGGGACCGGGACGGTGCAAGAGACCCAGTACTTC